The 29 T cell receptor beta chains listed next were all sequenced from one sample in a study of shared T cell receptors in the human thymus. Profiling relied on immunoSEQ multiplex PCR, and the TCRdb table lists in-frame clones only, not all of them. The data contain about 610,000 clones, over 75% of them singletons. These same data were also listed under a study on human thymus T cells.

The source material was thymocytes. These receptors were obtained from a boy under three years old with a congenital heart defect.

The chain combines TRBV28 with TRBJ1-2, with D possibly TRBD1 on 5 matching bases. This CDR3 has 15 amino acids. Germline V gene sequence: CDR1 MDHEN, CDR2 SYDVKM. Between the trimmed V and J ends, which lost 6 bases and 8 bases, there was a span of 22 bases. The CDR3 here is CASRLTAQGLIGYTF. The CDR3 region has the DNA TGTGCCAGCAGGCTAACAGCTCAGGGCCTTATCGGCTACACCTTC.

This clone appeared a few times. This chain connects TRBV14 to TRBJ2-2; 7 bases are a match to TRBD2. This CDR3 has 17 amino acids. Germline V lookup: CDR1 SGHDN, CDR2 FVKESK. The J segment lost 4 bases and the V segment lost 3 bases, leaving 11 bases of the junction unmatched. The CDR3 is CASSHGPGLPFTGELFF. The DNA of the CDR3 is TGTGCCAGCAGCCATGGGCCGGGACTACCATTCACCGGGGAGCTGTTTTTT.

The V gene is TRBV7-9, the J gene TRBJ2-4; D is ambiguous. The CDR3 spans 17 residues. Trimming took off 0 bases at V and 0 bases at J, with 12 bases between the two ends. Germline-derived CDR1 and CDR2 are SEHNR and FQNEAQ (reference sequence). The CDR3 here is CASSLALRLLAKNIQYF. The DNA of the CDR3 is TGTGCCAGCAGCTTAGCCCTGCGGTTACTAGCCAAAAACATTCAGTACTTC. Full variable domain (missing parts from reference TRBV7-9 and TRBJ2-4): DTGVSQNPRHKITKRGQNVTFRCDPISEHNRLYWYRQTLGQGPEFLTYFQNEAQLEKSRLLSDRFSAERPKGSFSTLEIQRTEQGDSAMYLCASSLALRLLAKNIQYFGAGTRLSVL.

This clone came up a few times. V is TRBV29-1 and J is TRBJ2-1; 9 bases align to TRBD2. The CDR3 has 17 amino acids. V gave up 6 bases and J gave up 3 bases; unmatched junction bases: 15. The V gene's germline CDR1 is SQVTM and CDR2 ANQGSEA. The CDR3 DNA sequence: TGCAGCGTCGCTTACTCCCCCGGGACTAGCCGCTACAATGAGCAGTTCTTC. The encoded protein is CSVAYSPGTSRYNEQFF.

In its sample, this clone was seen once. This chain joins TRBV6-4 and TRBJ1-5; the match to TRBD1 covers 7 bases. The CDR3 sequence is 13 residues long. J gave up 0 bases and V 9 bases, and 2 bases lay outside the gene matches. CDR1 MRHNA and CDR2 SNTAGT come from the germline V gene. The CDR3 region is CARAGGSNQPQHF. The CDR3 DNA sequence: TGTGCCAGGGCAGGGGGTAGCAATCAGCCCCAGCATTTT.

This clone has only one observation. V gene TRBV28 combines with J gene TRBJ1-1; D perhaps matches TRBD1 (5 bases). The V end lost 5 bases, the J end lost 4 bases, and 29 bases lay between the germline ends. Germline V CDR1 and CDR2: MDHEN, SYDVKM. The CDR3 is 19 residues long. CDR3 residues: CASSPPRRGISPLVTEAFF. CDR3 bases: TGTGCCAGCAGTCCACCCCGGCGGGGGATCTCCCCTTTAGTCACTGAAGCTTTCTTT.

V gene TRBV15 combines with J gene TRBJ2-2; 8 bases fit TRBD1. This CDR3 has 20 amino acids. The germline V gene encodes CDR1 LNHNV and CDR2 YYDKDF (reference sequence). The V segment lost 1 base and the J segment 0 bases; nucleotides outside the gene matches: 13. CDR3 sequence (DNA): TGTGCCACCAGCAGAGTGGGACAGGCATCCTATATTTCGAACACCGGGGAGCTGTTTTTT. The encoded protein is CATSRVGQASYISNTGELFF.

The chain is built from TRBV2 and TRBJ1-5; the D is unclear. Germline V lookup: CDR1 SNHLY, CDR2 FYNNEI. With 1 base removed from V and 11 bases from J, the gap between germline ends came to 21 bases. The CDR3 runs 16 residues. Here the CDR3 reads CASSEVQRPSVVAQHF. CDR3 DNA: TGTGCCAGCAGTGAAGTCCAAAGGCCAAGCGTCGTGGCCCAGCATTTT.

This clone has more than one count but fewer than ten. V gene TRBV7-8 combines with J gene TRBJ2-2; D may be TRBD1 (5 bases). Germline values: CDR1 SGHVS, CDR2 FQNEAQ. The V and J ends lost 5 bases and 6 bases respectively, with 10 bases between them. The CDR3 is made up of 13 amino acids. The DNA of the CDR3 is TGTGCCAGCAGCCTTGGGGCAGCCGGGGAGCTGTTTTTT. Protein sequence: CASSLGAAGELFF.

This rearrangement joins TRBV19 to TRBJ1-2; 10 bases map to TRBD1. Looked up from germline, CDR1 is LNHDA and CDR2 is SQIVND (reference sequence). This CDR3 has 15 amino acids. V shed 5 bases and J 2 bases; nucleotides not matched to a gene: 5. CDR3 nucleotides: TGTGCCAGTAGTGCGGGACAGGGGATAAACTATGGCTACACCTTC. This encodes CASSAGQGINYGYTF.

This clone was counted a few times. The chain combines TRBV7-9 with TRBJ2-1; no definite D call. Germline V lookup: CDR1 SEHNR, CDR2 FQNEAQ (reference sequence). The CDR3 has 16 residues. Between the trimmed V and J ends, which lost 1 base and 3 bases, there was a span of 13 bases. The CDR3 DNA sequence: TGTGCCAGCAGCTTAGTGCCAGACAAGGACTACAATGAGCAGTTCTTC. Its translation: CASSLVPDKDYNEQFF.

This clone has just one count. The rearrangement links TRBV2 to TRBJ2-3; 8 bases match TRBD2. CDR1 is SNHLY, CDR2 FYNNEI, per germline. V shed 5 bases, J shed 2 bases, and the junction held 3 bases outside the gene matches. The CDR3 runs 14 residues. The CDR3 protein is CASSREGLTDTQYF. The CDR3 coding sequence is TGTGCCAGCAGTCGGGAGGGACTCACAGATACGCAGTATTTT.

CDR3 amino acids: CASSLRGTSGRGETQYF. In DNA form, the CDR3 reads TGTGCCAGCAGCTTAAGAGGGACTAGCGGGAGGGGAGAGACCCAGTACTTC. This chain joins TRBV7-8 and TRBJ2-5; 16 positions match TRBD2. The CDR3 is 17 residues long. The V segment lost 2 bases and the J segment 4 bases; nucleotides outside the gene matches: 4. Germline V CDR1 and CDR2: SGHVS, FQNEAQ.

This clone was counted only a few times. The same CDR3 arises from other DNA sequences in this sample as well. The rearrangement links TRBV19 to TRBJ1-2; D ambiguous. The V gene's germline CDR1 is LNHDA and CDR2 SQIVND (reference sequence). V was trimmed by 4 bases and J by 5 bases, leaving 8 bases between them. This CDR3 comprises 12 residues. This CDR3 reads CASSRGGYGYTF. DNA of the CDR3: TGTGCCAGTAGTAGGGGAGGGTATGGCTACACCTTC.

This sequence joins TRBV30 and TRBJ1-1; TRBD1 might be the D (6 bases). The CDR3 loop spans 14 amino acids. Germline-derived CDR1 and CDR2 are GTSNPN and SVGIG (reference sequence). V shed 0 bases and J shed 2 bases, with 10 bases lying between them. The CDR3 is CAWSVNRANTEAFF. The CDR3 coding sequence is TGTGCCTGGAGTGTAAACAGGGCAAACACTGAAGCTTTCTTT. Variable domain in full (rest from reference TRBV30 and TRBJ1-1): SQTIHQWPATLVQPVGSPLSLECTVEGTSNPNLYWYRQAAGRGLQLLFYSVGIGQISSEVPQNLSASRPQDRQFILSSKKLLLSDSGFYLCAWSVNRANTEAFFGQGTRLTVV.

The chain employs TRBV10-3 and TRBJ2-1, with 12 bases matching TRBD2. V gave up 2 bases and J gave up 6 bases; unmatched junction bases: 11. Germline CDR1 reads ENHRY; CDR2 reads SYGVKD. The CDR3 length is 18 residues. The CDR3: CAISEGDARLAGVNEQFF. CDR3 nucleotides: TGTGCCATCAGTGAGGGGGACGCCCGACTAGCGGGAGTCAATGAGCAGTTCTTC.

Of note for this clone: It is unclear where the CDR3 begins or ends on the DNA, so no DNA is shown, and the CDR3 is as TCRdb lists it. This sequence joins TRBV19 and TRBJ1-5. Germline assignment: CDR1 LNHDA and CDR2 SQIVND (reference sequence). Inclusive of both ends, the CDR3 amounts to 12 amino acids. The CDR3 protein is CASTHWGGGTHF.

This chain joins TRBV19 and TRBJ2-5; D possibly corresponds to TRBD1 (6 bases). The V gene's germline CDR1 is LNHDA and CDR2 SQIVND (reference sequence). This CDR3 is built from 13 residues. The ends were cut back, 1 base at V and 4 bases at J, with 7 bases in the middle. CDR3 DNA: TGTGCCAGTAGTATAGTAGGGGGAGAGACCCAGTACTTC. Residues: CASSIVGGETQYF.

The chain uses TRBV28 and TRBJ2-5; D is possibly TRBD2 (6 bases). This CDR3 has 15 amino acids. Germline values: CDR1 MDHEN, CDR2 SYDVKM. The V end was cut by 1 base, the J end by 3 bases, with 12 bases between. CDR3: CASSLSPPGEETQYF. In DNA, the CDR3 is TGTGCCAGCAGTTTATCCCCCCCGGGGGAAGAGACCCAGTACTTC.

The genes are TRBV7-9 and TRBJ2-3, with 12 bases fitting TRBD2. Trimming cost V 8 bases and J 4 bases; bases outside gene matches: 10. CDR1 is SEHNR, CDR2 FQNEAQ, per germline (reference sequence). The CDR3 totals 16 residues. The CDR3 loop is CASGLLAGGPPDTQYF. The CDR3 bases are TGTGCCAGCGGACTACTAGCGGGAGGACCCCCAGATACGCAGTATTTT.

This chain links TRBV11-3 with TRBJ2-7; a weak D match, TRBD1 (5 bases). From germline, CDR1 is SGHNT and CDR2 YENEEA. This CDR3 is built from 14 residues. Trimming cost V 4 bases and J 2 bases, with 12 bases left between them. The CDR3 protein is CASSSGHETYEQYF. The CDR3 nucleotides are TGTGCCAGCAGCTCAGGACATGAGACCTACGAGCAGTACTTC.

The J gene is TRBJ2-7, the V gene TRBV4-1; 8 bases fit TRBD1. The germline gives CDR1 MGHRA, CDR2 YSYEKL. CDR3 length equals 14 residues. The ends lost 0 bases at V and 4 bases at J; junction bases unmatched: 2. DNA of the CDR3: TGCGCCAGCAGCCAAGAGCACAGGGGGTACGAGCAGTACTTC. It codes for CASSQEHRGYEQYF.

The chain employs TRBV20-1 and TRBJ1-2; TRBD1 is a possible D gene (5 bases). This CDR3 is 11 amino acids long. V lost 6 bases and J lost 6, with 11 bases in between. Germline-derived CDR1 and CDR2 are DFQATT and SNEGSKA (reference sequence). CDR3 nucleotide sequence: TGCAGTGCCCAAGGGGATCATGGCTACACCTTC. Encoded protein: CSAQGDHGYTF.

The chain joins TRBV6-5 to TRBJ1-2; possibly TRBD1 for D (5 bases). Germline loops: CDR1 MNHEY, CDR2 SVGAGI. The CDR3 covers 15 residues. Trimming removed 6 bases from V and 4 bases from J, with 18 bases in between. The chain's CDR3 is CASSRGSGGAYGYTF. The CDR3 nucleotides are TGTGCCAGCAGCCGGGGCAGTGGAGGGGCCTATGGCTACACCTTC.

A single count supports this clone. The chain joins TRBV10-3 to TRBJ1-4; 7 positions agree with TRBD1. Germline lookup yields CDR1 ENHRY and CDR2 SYGVKD. With V trimmed by 5 bases and J by 3 bases, 9 bases remained unmatched. The CDR3 spans 16 residues. The CDR3 coding sequence is TGTGCCATCAGTCAATCCCCCCAGGGGGCTAATGAAAAACTGTTTTTT. Its translation is CAISQSPQGANEKLFF.

This chain links TRBV30 with TRBJ1-2; possible D gene TRBD1, 6 bases. Germline V lookup: CDR1 GTSNPN, CDR2 SVGIG (reference sequence). Trimming removed 0 bases from V and 7 bases from J, with 12 bases in between. The CDR3 is 13 residues long. CDR3 nucleotide sequence: TGTGCCTGGAGTGTAGGCAGGGGAAGTGGCTACACCTTC. It codes for CAWSVGRGSGYTF.

This clone was counted only a few times. The chain joins TRBV10-3 to TRBJ2-3; TRBD2 matches at 12 bases. The CDR3 sequence is 18 residues long. The germline CDR1 and CDR2 sequences are ENHRY and SYGVKD. V was clipped by 7 bases and J by 4 bases; unmatched bases: 15. The CDR3 sequence: CAITERAGGLAGSDTQYF. CDR3 bases: TGTGCCATCACCGAACGCGCCGGAGGACTAGCGGGATCAGATACGCAGTATTTT.

This clone was recorded once. The gene calls are TRBV10-3 and TRBJ2-5; D perhaps matches TRBD2 (6 bases). TRBJ2-7 explains the end of the DNA better; the J call may be wrong. Per the germline V gene, CDR1 is ENHRY and CDR2 is SYGVKD. This CDR3 contains 14 residues. CDR3 DNA: TGTGCCATCAGTGATGGAGCGGGTCACTACGAGCAGTACTTC. It encodes CAISDGAGHYEQYF.

In its sample, this clone was seen once. The genes are TRBV10-3 and TRBJ2-5; TRBD2 is a possible D gene (5 bases). Germline V gives CDR1 ENHRY, CDR2 SYGVKD. Trimming pared 0 bases from V and 3 bases from J, leaving 14 bases between. This CDR3 has 16 residues. The CDR3 loop is CAISESKRTRKETQYF. The CDR3 DNA reads as TGTGCCATCAGTGAGTCGAAGCGGACCAGGAAAGAGACCCAGTACTTC.